Listed below are T cell receptor beta chains from one sample, sequenced in a study of regulatory T cells in long-lasting Graves disease. Each CDR3 protein gets one entry after TCRdb re-called the multiplex PCR reads with MiXCR. The sample contains over 450,000 distinct CDR3 sequences, more than 10% of which appear only once. These sequences were also reported in another study, on T cells in Graves' hyperthyroidism and ophthalmopathy.

This specimen consisted of peripheral blood mononuclear cells (PBMCs), obtained at new diagnosis, from a patient treated with antithyroid drugs. These receptors were taken from a woman younger than 45 with Graves disease. Each CDR3 is given with its conserved first and last residue. D genes are given only for firm matches. Some rows have no size entry. The others give once, few or many, or a class for an expanded clone.

TGTGCCAGCAGAACCCGCACCGGGGAGCTGTTTTTT	CASRTRTGELFF	-	TRBV11-1	TRBJ2-2	once
TGTGCCAGCAGCTTAGGATACCGGGACAGGGTAAATCAGCCCCAGCATTTT	CASSLGYRDRVNQPQHF	TRBD1	TRBV7-2	TRBJ1-5	many
TGTGCCAGCTCGACAGGTAGAAGCGAGCAGTACTTC	CASSTGRSEQYF	-	TRBV27	TRBJ2-7	-
TGTGCCAGCAGCTTTCCAGGGTCAACCTACGAGCAGTACTTC	CASSFPGSTYEQYF	-	TRBV7-8	TRBJ2-7	-
TGCGCCAGCAGCCAAGGGGGAGCAGCAGATACGCAGTATTTT	CASSQGGAADTQYF	-	TRBV4-3	TRBJ2-3	-
TGTGCCAGCAGCCCAGAAATTGGGACAGGGAGGAATGAGCAGTTCTTC	CASSPEIGTGRNEQFF	TRBD1	TRBV25-1	TRBJ2-1	-
TGTGCCAGCTCACCGGTGATTGGGAGGTTAAATTCACCCCTCCACTTT	CASSPVIGRLNSPLHF	-	TRBV18	TRBJ1-6	many
TGTGCCAGCAGTCAAAGGGTGCCCGCCTACAATGAGCAGTTCTTC	CASSQRVPAYNEQFF	-	TRBV28	TRBJ2-1	many
TGTGCCAGCAGTTCCGGACAGGGGGCGTTTGAGCAGTTCTTC	CASSSGQGAFEQFF	TRBD1	TRBV11-2	TRBJ2-1	-
TGTGCCTGGAGTTCCGGGGGGTCTAGACCGGGCTACACCTTC	CAWSSGGSRPGYTF	-	TRBV30	TRBJ1-2	many
TGCAGCGTTGAAAGGCAGATGAACACTGAAGCTTTCTTT	CSVERQMNTEAFF	-	TRBV29-1	TRBJ1-1	many
TGTGCCAGCAGCCTAGCTGAAGCTTTCTTT	CASSLAEAFF	-	TRBV7-9	TRBJ1-1	many
TGCGCCAGCAGCCAACCCCGGCTAGCGGCCTACAATGAGCAGTTCTTC	CASSQPRLAAYNEQFF	TRBD2	TRBV4-1	TRBJ2-1	few
TGTGCCAGCAGCTTAATTTCATTAGGACTAGCGGGAGGCAACAACGAGCAGTACTTC	CASSLISLGLAGGNNEQYF	TRBD2	TRBV7-2	TRBJ2-7	many
TGTAGTGCTAGAGCCTATCAAGCGGGAGGGCCAGGTTATGTCTACGAGCAGTACTTC	CSARAYQAGGPGYVYEQYF	TRBD2	TRBV20-1	TRBJ2-7	many
TGTGCCAGCAGCCCCACCCCAGGGGATGGGAACACTGAAGCTTTCTTT	CASSPTPGDGNTEAFF	-	TRBV9	TRBJ1-1	many
TGTGCCAGCAGTTTATCCGAGGGACTCCGCTACGAGCAGTACTTC	CASSLSEGLRYEQYF	-	TRBV28	TRBJ2-7	many
TGCAGTGCTAGAGACCCGGGGGGGAGGGGTACCGGGGAGCTGTTTTTT	CSARDPGGRGTGELFF	TRBD2	TRBV20-1	TRBJ2-2	few
TGTGCCATCAGTGGGGCCGCCACCGAGCAGTACTTC	CAISGAATEQYF	-	TRBV10-3	TRBJ2-7	-
TGCAGCGCACGCAGAAACCTAGAGACTGAAGCTTTCTTT	CSARRNLETEAFF	-	TRBV29-1	TRBJ1-1	-
TGTGCCAGCAGCTTAGTACCGGACACCGGGGAGCTGTTTTTT	CASSLVPDTGELFF	-	TRBV7-9	TRBJ2-2	-
TGTGCCAGCAGCCCCCGTTGGTCAACTAATGAAAAACTGTTTTTT	CASSPRWSTNEKLFF	-	TRBV7-9	TRBJ1-4	many
TGTGCCAGCAGCAGGGGCAAGAACACTGAAGCTTTCTTT	CASSRGKNTEAFF	-	TRBV7-3	TRBJ1-1	-
TGCGCCAGCAGTGAGACTATAGAGGGGGAGCTGTTTTTT	CASSETIEGELFF	-	TRBV10-1	TRBJ2-2	many
TGTGCCAGCAGTACCTTCGGGGCGTCAAAAAGATTCTTCTTT	CASSTFGASKRFFF	-	TRBV27	TRBJ1-1	many
TGTGCCAGCAGCGTAGAAGCTGGCTCTGGAAACACCATATATTTT	CASSVEAGSGNTIYF	-	TRBV9	TRBJ1-3	-
TGTGCCAGCAGCGTGGGACTAGCGATTTACAATGAGCAGTTCTTC	CASSVGLAIYNEQFF	TRBD2	TRBV2	TRBJ2-1	-
TGTGCCAGCAGTTCCTCCCGGACCCGAAGGGAGCAGTACTTC	CASSSSRTRREQYF	-	TRBV12-3/TRBV12-4	TRBJ2-7	many
TGTGCCACCAGCAGAGGGTCCGGGATAAATGAAAAACTGTTTTTT	CATSRGSGINEKLFF	-	TRBV15	TRBJ1-4	-
TGTGCCACCAGCAGAGGCGGACAGGGAGGGTATGAGCAGTTCTTC	CATSRGGQGGYEQFF	-	TRBV15	TRBJ2-1	few
TGTGCCAGCAGCTTAGGCCACGGCCACAATGAGCAGTTCTTC	CASSLGHGHNEQFF	-	TRBV13	TRBJ2-1	-
TGCGCCAGCAGCTTGGGGGGGCCCGCGGATGAAGCTTTCTTT	CASSLGGPADEAFF	-	TRBV5-1	TRBJ1-1	-
TGTGCCACCAGTGATTCCCGGTTGTTGAGAACCACCACTAGCACAGATACGCAGTATTTT	CATSDSRLLRTTTSTDTQYF	-	TRBV24-1	TRBJ2-3	many
TGTGCCAGCAGCCCCGGGACAGGGAGGAGAGGCAATCAGCCCCAGCATTTT	CASSPGTGRRGNQPQHF	TRBD1	TRBV3-1	TRBJ1-5	-
TGTGCCAGCTCAGGGGGAAGGACTGAAGCTTTCTTT	CASSGGRTEAFF	TRBD1	TRBV6-1	TRBJ1-1	many
TGTGCCAGCAGCTTAGGGGACTTCAGCTCCTACGAGCAGTACTTC	CASSLGDFSSYEQYF	-	TRBV11-2	TRBJ2-7	many
TGTGCCAGCAGCTTAGGGGCTAGCGGGAGGTCCTACGAGCAGTACTTC	CASSLGASGRSYEQYF	TRBD2	TRBV7-2	TRBJ2-7	many
TGCAGTGCTACCCGACGGGACACGGCCTACGAGCAGTACTTC	CSATRRDTAYEQYF	-	TRBV20-1	TRBJ2-7	many
TGTGCCTGGAAGGGACAGGGGATGCAGCCCCAGCATTTT	CAWKGQGMQPQHF	TRBD1	TRBV30	TRBJ1-5	many
TGTGCCAGCAGTAAGACTAGCGGGAGGGGAGAGCAGTACTTC	CASSKTSGRGEQYF	TRBD2	TRBV12-3/TRBV12-4	TRBJ2-7	-
TGCAGTGCTAGAGATGGGTTGAGCGGGAGATACAACGCGGATACGCAGTATTTT	CSARDGLSGRYNADTQYF	TRBD2	TRBV20-1	TRBJ2-3	many
TGTGCCAGCAGCTTAGCGCTTAATAGCGGGAGATTGTTCGGGGAGCTGTTTTTT	CASSLALNSGRLFGELFF	TRBD2	TRBV7-2	TRBJ2-2	many
TGTGCCAGCAGCCCTCCGGGTTACGGGAGTTGGGACACCGGGGAGCTGTTTTTT	CASSPPGYGSWDTGELFF	-	TRBV6-2/TRBV6-3	TRBJ2-2	-
TGTGCCAGCAACCCGGTTCCTCAAGGGACCGGGGAGCTGTTTTTT	CASNPVPQGTGELFF	-	TRBV7-8	TRBJ2-2	many
TGTGCCAGCGGGGAAATACAGGGTAGCAATCAGCCCCAGCATTTT	CASGEIQGSNQPQHF	-	TRBV6-1	TRBJ1-5	many
TGTGCCAGCAGCCGAACATCTACTAGAACGGGGCAAGAGACCCAGTACTTC	CASSRTSTRTGQETQYF	-	TRBV7-2	TRBJ2-5	many
TGTGCCAGCAGTTTATCCTCTGGAGGGGTAAATGAGCAGTTCTTC	CASSLSSGGVNEQFF	-	TRBV28	TRBJ2-1	many
TGCAGTGCTCTGATGGGGCTAGCGGGAGCGGACTACGAGCAGTACTTC	CSALMGLAGADYEQYF	TRBD2	TRBV20-1	TRBJ2-7	-